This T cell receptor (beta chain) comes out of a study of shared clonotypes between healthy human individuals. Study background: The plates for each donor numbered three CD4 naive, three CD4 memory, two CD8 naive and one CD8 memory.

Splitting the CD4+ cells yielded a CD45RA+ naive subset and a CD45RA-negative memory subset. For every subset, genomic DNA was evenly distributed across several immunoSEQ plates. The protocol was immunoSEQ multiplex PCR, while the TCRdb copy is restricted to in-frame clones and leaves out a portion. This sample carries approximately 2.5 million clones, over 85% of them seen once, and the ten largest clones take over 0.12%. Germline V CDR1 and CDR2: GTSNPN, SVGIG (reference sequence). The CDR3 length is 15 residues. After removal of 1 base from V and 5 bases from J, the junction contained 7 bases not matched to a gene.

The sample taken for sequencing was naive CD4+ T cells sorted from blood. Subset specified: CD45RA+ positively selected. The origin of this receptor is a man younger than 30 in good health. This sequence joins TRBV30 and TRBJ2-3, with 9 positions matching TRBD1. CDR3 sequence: CAWSAGQGRVDTQYF. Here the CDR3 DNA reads TGTGCCTGGAGTGCGGGACAGGGAAGGGTAGATACGCAGTATTTT.